The sequence of this T cell receptor (beta chain) was determined in a study of T-cell reconstitution after alpha-beta-depleted transplantation in children. This clonotype was detected a few times. Preparation of the TCRbeta library was carried out with unique molecular identifiers. Each CDR3 protein is one row after TCRdb ran MiXCR on the PCR reads. Of roughly 500,000 distinct CDR3 sequences listed, roughly an eighth are singletons. The sequence came from a human donor who donated a stem cell graft to a child with combined immunodeficiency. Material: PBMCs from the stem cell graft donor, obtained from the stem cell graft.

In DNA, the CDR3 is TGTGCCAGCAGTCCGAACGGAGGTCTGCGGGAGTACTACGAGACCCAGTACTTC. Encoded protein: CASSPNGGLREYYETQYF. The chain employs TRBV7-3 and TRBJ2-5; 7 bases are a match to TRBD2. The CDR3 runs to 18 residues. V dropped 6 bases and J dropped 5; count of bases not matched to a gene: 21. Germline CDR1 and CDR2: SGHTA and FQGTGA.